These T cell receptor beta chains were read from a single sample in a study of T cell responses to AZD1222 COVID-19 vaccine. Assay: immunoSEQ multiplex PCR; the TCRdb copy retains only in-frame clones and omits some. This sample yields approximately 180,000 clones, of which approximately 95% are seen a single time; more than 0.85% belongs to the top ten. The specimen was peripheral blood, collected 28 days after the second dose of the MenACWY control vaccine. The receptors here all came from an adult who received the MenACWY meningococcal vaccine as a control. The CDR3 runs from the conserved cysteine through the conserved F or W. The order of the fields is D gene, V gene, J gene, CDR3 DNA, CDR3 protein. A D gene is named only where the DNA matches it firmly.

d_gene: .
v_gene: TRBV6-2/TRBV6-3
j_gene: TRBJ1-2
CDR3nt: TGTGCCAGCAGTTACCCAACAGGAGCACTCAACTATGGCTACACCTTC
CDR3aa: CASSYPTGALNYGYTF

d_gene: TRBD1
v_gene: TRBV19
j_gene: TRBJ1-5
CDR3nt: TGTGCCAGTAGTATCCTGCAGGGGGCCGGCAATCAGCCCCAGCATTTT
CDR3aa: CASSILQGAGNQPQHF

d_gene: TRBD1
v_gene: TRBV5-1
j_gene: TRBJ1-1
CDR3nt: TGCGCCAGCAGCTTGGAACTAGGGGGCAGAGCTTTCTTT
CDR3aa: CASSLELGGRAFF

d_gene: .
v_gene: TRBV19
j_gene: TRBJ1-2
CDR3nt: TGTGCCAGTAGAGAACAAGTTCACTATGGCTACACCTTC
CDR3aa: CASREQVHYGYTF

d_gene: .
v_gene: TRBV9
j_gene: TRBJ1-5
CDR3nt: TGTGCCAGCAGCGTAGGTGAGGGAGGGAATCAGCCCCAGCATTTT
CDR3aa: CASSVGEGGNQPQHF

d_gene: .
v_gene: TRBV5-6
j_gene: TRBJ1-3
CDR3nt: TGTGCCAGCAGCGCTCCGCAGGTTGGAAACACCATATATTTT
CDR3aa: CASSAPQVGNTIYF

d_gene: .
v_gene: TRBV3-1/TRBV3-2
j_gene: TRBJ2-7
CDR3nt: TGTGCCAGCAGCCAGACACCGGGAGCCTACTACGAGCAGTACTTC
CDR3aa: CASSQTPGAYYEQYF

d_gene: .
v_gene: TRBV19
j_gene: TRBJ1-2
CDR3nt: TGTGCCAGTAGTATAGCAACAGCTAACTATGGCTACACCTTC
CDR3aa: CASSIATANYGYTF

d_gene: TRBD2
v_gene: TRBV11-2
j_gene: TRBJ2-3
CDR3nt: TGTGCCAGCAGCATTCTAGCGGGGGGGCCATCAGATACGCAGTATTTT
CDR3aa: CASSILAGGPSDTQYF

d_gene: TRBD1
v_gene: TRBV18
j_gene: TRBJ1-1
CDR3nt: TGTGCCAGCTCACCTCGACAGGGGTCGGCCACTGAAGCTTTCTTT
CDR3aa: CASSPRQGSATEAFF

d_gene: TRBD1
v_gene: TRBV3-1/TRBV3-2
j_gene: TRBJ1-4
CDR3nt: TGTGCCAGCAGCCCCAGGGGGTGGACAGGGGGCCCCCCCAATGAAAAACTGTTTTTT
CDR3aa: CASSPRGWTGGPPNEKLFF

d_gene: .
v_gene: TRBV28
j_gene: TRBJ1-6
CDR3nt: TGTGCCACCTGCCTACAGGGAACCTATAATTCACCCCTCCACTTT
CDR3aa: CATCLQGTYNSPLHF

d_gene: .
v_gene: TRBV9
j_gene: TRBJ1-1
CDR3nt: TGTGCCAGCAGCGTGGGGACAACGGTCACTGAAGCTTTCTTT
CDR3aa: CASSVGTTVTEAFF

d_gene: .
v_gene: TRBV24-1
j_gene: TRBJ2-2
CDR3nt: TGTGCCACCAGGGGGTACACCGGGGAGCTGTTTTTT
CDR3aa: CATRGYTGELFF

d_gene: .
v_gene: TRBV19
j_gene: TRBJ1-1
CDR3nt: TGTGCCAGTGGTGGTAGGAACACTGAAGCTTTCTTT
CDR3aa: CASGGRNTEAFF

d_gene: .
v_gene: TRBV3-1/TRBV3-2
j_gene: TRBJ1-1
CDR3nt: TGTGCCAGCAGCCCGAGAACAGGGTTAACTGAAGCTTTCTTT
CDR3aa: CASSPRTGLTEAFF

d_gene: TRBD1
v_gene: TRBV6-5
j_gene: TRBJ1-1
CDR3nt: TGTGCCAGCAGTTACGGACAGGGGAACACTGAAGCTTTCTTT
CDR3aa: CASSYGQGNTEAFF

d_gene: TRBD1
v_gene: TRBV7-2
j_gene: TRBJ1-2
CDR3nt: TGTGCCAGCAGCTTAGCGTCTCTCAGGGGGCGCGTCGACTATGGCTACACCTTC
CDR3aa: CASSLASLRGRVDYGYTF

d_gene: .
v_gene: TRBV7-8
j_gene: TRBJ1-1
CDR3nt: TGTGCCAGCAGCTTAGCCGGGATGACTGAAGCTTTCTTT
CDR3aa: CASSLAGMTEAFF

d_gene: .
v_gene: TRBV12-5
j_gene: TRBJ1-6
CDR3nt: TGTGCTAGTGGTGGGGGGTCCTATAATTCACCCCTCCACTTT
CDR3aa: CASGGGSYNSPLHF

d_gene: TRBD2
v_gene: TRBV7-2
j_gene: TRBJ2-1
CDR3nt: TGTGCCAGCAGCTCCCGGGACTATAATGAGCAGTTCTTC
CDR3aa: CASSSRDYNEQFF

d_gene: .
v_gene: TRBV5-6
j_gene: TRBJ1-1
CDR3nt: TGTGCCAGCAGCTTGGTGCTCGGGCTGAACACTGAAGCTTTCTTT
CDR3aa: CASSLVLGLNTEAFF

d_gene: TRBD1
v_gene: TRBV25-1
j_gene: TRBJ1-4
CDR3nt: TGTGCCAGCAGCAGGGGGCTCGGTAATGAAAAACTGTTTTTT
CDR3aa: CASSRGLGNEKLFF

d_gene: .
v_gene: TRBV18
j_gene: TRBJ2-7
CDR3nt: TGTGCCAGCTCACCAGGACAAGGCCCCTACGAGCAGTACTTC
CDR3aa: CASSPGQGPYEQYF

d_gene: .
v_gene: TRBV6-6
j_gene: TRBJ2-7
CDR3nt: TGTGCCAGCAGTGACCCTAGGGGGGGTCCCTACGAGCAGTACTTC
CDR3aa: CASSDPRGGPYEQYF

d_gene: TRBD1
v_gene: TRBV5-1
j_gene: TRBJ1-6
CDR3nt: TGCGCCAGCAGCTTGAACAATATGGGGACAGGGGGTTATTCACCCCTCCACTTT
CDR3aa: CASSLNNMGTGGYSPLHF

d_gene: TRBD1
v_gene: TRBV7-9
j_gene: TRBJ1-4
CDR3nt: TGTGCCAGCAGCCCCCCACCGGGACAGACCTTTGGAAAACTGTTTTTT
CDR3aa: CASSPPPGQTFGKLFF

d_gene: .
v_gene: TRBV3-1/TRBV3-2
j_gene: TRBJ2-2
CDR3nt: TGTGCCAGCAGCCAAGATGTCTTGGTTGTTGGGGAGCTGTTTTTT
CDR3aa: CASSQDVLVVGELFF

d_gene: .
v_gene: TRBV18
j_gene: TRBJ1-2
CDR3nt: TGTGCCAGCACCAATAGAGCGGGACCTATTAACTATGGCTACACCTTC
CDR3aa: CASTNRAGPINYGYTF